This TCR beta chain was documented in a study of T cell responses to AZD1222 COVID-19 vaccine. The sample holds one count of this clone. As yet, its antigen is unknown. Libraries were prepared by immunoSEQ multiplex PCR; TCRdb keeps only in-frame clonotypes and omits some of them. In the table there are about 110,000 clones, 85% to 90% of which are singletons. Overall study findings and caveats: Across the whole spike, CD4 TCRs peaked at regions 160-218 and 743-854. Donors were largely white British and mainly female; clonal diversity was possibly underestimated. Targeting of unmutated variant regions was reportedly seen in nearly half of spike-specific TCRs. Only after the peak T cell response were repertoires sampled.

The CDR3 length is 14 residues. Per the germline V gene, CDR1 is MDHEN and CDR2 is SYDVKM. V was pared by 6 bases and J by 8 bases, with 9 bases of the junction left unmatched. The source of this sequence is an adult in good health. Sequencing used peripheral blood, obtained on day 0 of AZD1222 vaccination. This chain connects TRBV28 to TRBJ2-1; TRBD2 agrees at 8 bases. CDR3 sequence reads: CASSLQREYHEQFF. The DNA for the CDR3 is TGTGCCAGCAGCCTTCAGCGGGAGTACCATGAGCAGTTCTTC.